The TCR beta chain described here comes from a study of blood T cells in healthy people across ages. Germline-derived CDR1 and CDR2 are DFQATT and SNEGSKA (reference sequence). J lost 8 bases, V lost 2 bases, and 5 bases had no gene match. The CDR3 sequence is 14 residues long. Study conclusions and caveats: Diversity figures based on one million T cells were deemed too low. No conclusive comparison of naive versus antigen-experienced cells was possible with unsorted PBMCs. Comparison with aged donors showed that long-lived donors had more naive CD4+ cells and higher diversity.

Primed by a sample-barcoded 5' primer and a J-beta primer mix, a second PCR proceeded for roughly 6 to 12 cycles. TCRdb analysed the 5' RACE reads with MiXCR anew, one entry per CDR3 protein. Altogether roughly 1.6 million distinct CDR3 sequences are present, about 35% being singletons, with the ten largest covering about 10%. Each individual donor underwent a draw of 8 to 10 milliliters of peripheral blood. Comments on this clonotype: Its antigen is as yet unknown.

The chain combines TRBV20-1 with TRBJ2-1, with 11 bases aligning to TRBD2. Sequenced material: blood. The TCR comes from a woman between 25 and 40 years old in good health. The CDR3 reads CSARKLAGVDEQFF. The CDR3 coding sequence is TGCAGTGCTAGAAAACTAGCGGGGGTGGATGAGCAGTTCTTC.